This T cell receptor (beta chain) was recorded in a study of blood T cell repertoires in COVID-19. Clones were sequenced by immunoSEQ multiplex PCR, and TCRdb holds only the in-frame ones, with some missing. The table has about 140,000 clones, 85% seen once. The CDR3 spans 13 residues. In germline, CDR1 is MDHEN, CDR2 SYDVKM. Trimming cost V 3 bases and J 7 bases, with 12 bases left between them. Sequencing was done on a sample of peripheral blood. The receptor was isolated from a man aged 50 to 59 with acute or convalescent COVID-19. The chain recombines TRBV28 with TRBJ1-2; TRBD1 is a possible D gene (5 bases). The CDR3 reads CASSFPITGGYTF. The CDR3 DNA reads TGTGCCAGCAGTTTCCCAATTACAGGTGGCTACACCTTC.